What follows are 3 T cell receptor beta chains derived from one specimen sequenced in a study of blood T cells in healthy people across ages (dated by TCRdb to the mid-2010s). Libraries were made using 5' RACE. Sequencing took place on an Illumina HiSeq 2500. A second 7 to 11 cycle PCR used a sample-barcoded 5' primer and a J-beta primer mix. TCRdb passed the public sequencing reads through fastp at Q25 and MiXCR, retaining productive beta sequences. Entries that share a CDR3 protein sequence are merged under the most common genes and DNA. The sample data list around 1,700,000 distinct CDR3 sequences, and roughly 27% of these were observed just once. Of the sample, 7.7% falls within the top ten clones. The sequenced sample was blood. The receptors stem from a woman in her twenties or thirties in good health.

This clonotype was seen only a few times. At one end the junction does not follow the germline gene, possibly because of a read error. The chain joins TRBV27 to TRBJ1-2; TRBD1 aligns across 12 bases. The CDR3 has 15 residues. Germline-derived CDR1 and CDR2 are MNHEY and SMNVEV (reference sequence). The CDR3 bases are TGTACCAGCAGTCTCCGGGACAGGGGGCTCTATGGCTACACCTTC. The encoded protein is CTSSLRDRGLYGYTF.

The CDR3 spells CASSLARDEETQYF. The CDR3 DNA reads TGTGCCAGCAGCTTAGCCCGGGACGAAGAGACCCAGTACTTC. V gene TRBV13 combines with J gene TRBJ2-5; D tentatively fits TRBD1 or TRBD2 (5 bases each). The ends were cut back, 1 base at V and 3 bases at J, with 9 bases in the middle. The CDR3 is 14 amino acids. CDR1 is PRHDT and CDR2 is FYEKMQ in the germline V gene (reference sequence).

This clonotype has a handful of counts. The rearrangement links TRBV10-3 to TRBJ2-1; 9 bases map to TRBD2. V dropped 6 bases and J dropped 9; count of bases not matched to a gene: 15. This CDR3 region has 16 residues. Per germline, CDR1 ENHRY and CDR2 SYGVKD. Here the CDR3 reads CAISAWTSEGVGEQFF. The CDR3 DNA reads as TGTGCCATCAGCGCTTGGACTAGCGAGGGTGTCGGTGAGCAGTTCTTC.